Following are 13 T cell receptor beta chains from one sample sequenced in a study of T cell responses to AZD1222 COVID-19 vaccine. Repertoires were generated with immunoSEQ multiplex PCR, while TCRdb's copy carries only in-frame clones and drops some. The sample yields approximately 79,000 clones, about 90% seen once. Sample: peripheral blood, taken on day 0 of AZD1222 vaccination. The receptors come from an adult in good health.

This chain connects TRBV12-3 or TRBV12-4 to TRBJ2-7, with unresolved D. The CDR3 has 12 residues. V lost 3 bases and J lost 3, with 6 bases in between. CDR3 DNA sequence: TGTGCCAGCAGTTTGCGGTACTACGAGCAGTACTTC. Translation: CASSLRYYEQYF.

The rearrangement joins TRBV19 to TRBJ2-2; 8 positions match TRBD1. The germline V gene encodes CDR1 LNHDA and CDR2 SQIVND (reference sequence). The CDR3 length is 18 residues. Losses at the gene ends were 4 bases for V and 6 bases for J; bases not matched to a gene: 16. The CDR3 sequence is CASSTAPETGVVAGELFF. As DNA, the CDR3 is TGTGCCAGTAGTACAGCCCCTGAGACAGGGGTTGTTGCCGGGGAGCTGTTTTTT.

The count of this clone is one. V is TRBV2 and J is TRBJ1-5; the D gene is possibly TRBD1 (5 bases). Germline V gene data show CDR1 as SNHLY and CDR2 as FYNNEI. This CDR3 has 13 amino acids. Trimming took off 8 bases at V and 3 bases at J, with 11 bases between the two ends. The CDR3 DNA follows: TGTGCCAGCGAGTTGGGGACCAATCAGCCCCAGCATTTT. This codes for CASELGTNQPQHF.

This chain links TRBV18 with TRBJ1-2; 8 positions match TRBD1. The CDR3 has 15 amino acids. V dropped 4 bases and J dropped 4; count of bases not matched to a gene: 8. The germline CDR1 and CDR2 sequences are KGHSH and LQKENI. The CDR3 reads CASSLRTGSTYGYTF. The CDR3 DNA follows: TGTGCCAGCTCACTCCGGACAGGGAGTACCTATGGCTACACCTTC.

This chain links TRBV7-9 with TRBJ2-2, with 7 bases fitting TRBD2. The CDR3 runs to 18 residues. Germline loops: CDR1 SEHNR, CDR2 FQNEAQ (reference sequence). Trimming took 4 bases from V and 1 from J; bases not matched to a gene: 12. The CDR3 spells CASSSLGGGPWNTGELFF. The CDR3 coding sequence is TGTGCCAGCAGCTCCCTGGGGGGAGGGCCTTGGAACACCGGGGAGCTGTTTTTT.

V and J are TRBV27 and TRBJ1-5; TRBD1 agrees at 8 bases. CDR1 and CDR2 from the germline V gene are MNHEY and SMNVEV (reference sequence). The V segment lost 5 bases and the J segment 2 bases; nucleotides outside the gene matches: 2. The CDR3 extends over 14 amino acids. CDR3 region: CASSVGQGNQPQHF. CDR3 sequence (DNA): TGTGCCAGCAGTGTGGGACAGGGCAATCAGCCCCAGCATTTT.

This clone is a singleton in its sample. This chain uses TRBV29-1 with TRBJ1-2; TRBD1 might be the D (6 bases). The germline CDR1 and CDR2 sequences are SQVTM and ANQGSEA. CDR3 length equals 13 residues. V lost 2 bases and J 5 bases, leaving 12 bases between the germline ends. CDR3 nucleotides: TGCAGCGTTGAAATGGGGGGCGGGTATGGCTACACCTTC. Its translation is CSVEMGGGYGYTF.

This clone was recorded only once. This chain connects TRBV10-3 to TRBJ1-2; no firm D call. The germline V gene has CDR1 ENHRY and CDR2 SYGVKD. The CDR3 covers 13 residues. Between the trimmed V and J ends, which lost 1 base and 2 bases, there was a span of 5 bases. The DNA of the CDR3 is TGTGCCATCAGTGAGTACACCAACTATGGCTACACCTTC. This translates into CAISEYTNYGYTF.

CDR3 DNA sequence: TGCGCCAGCAGCTTGGGACAGGGGTTTCTCCATGAGCAGTTCTTC. Translating gives CASSLGQGFLHEQFF. The gene calls are TRBV5-1 and TRBJ2-1; 8 nucleotides match TRBD1. From germline, CDR1 is SGHRS and CDR2 YFSETQ. This CDR3 is built from 15 residues. V lost 0 bases to trimming and J lost 8 bases; unmatched junction nucleotides: 7.

This rearrangement joins TRBV6-6 to TRBJ2-7; TRBD2 aligns across 12 bases. V lost 6 bases, J lost 7 bases, and 7 bases stayed unmatched. The CDR3 extends over 14 amino acids. CDR1 and CDR2 (germline): MNHNY, SVGAGI (reference sequence). The CDR3 spells CASRPSGRAEEQYF. The CDR3 region has the DNA TGTGCCAGCAGACCTAGCGGGAGGGCCGAGGAGCAGTACTTC.

The chain has TRBV5-1 and TRBJ1-1, with a tentative D call TRBD1 (6 bases). V lost 4 bases, J lost 4 bases, and 20 bases lay in between. The CDR3 contains 16 residues. Germline loops: CDR1 SGHRS, CDR2 YFSETQ. For the CDR3, the DNA is TGCGCCAGCAGCGGTGGTGGGGGCCTACGTCCCACTGAAGCTTTCTTT. Translated, it gives CASSGGGGLRPTEAFF.

A few counts support this clone. V and J are TRBV6-2 or TRBV6-3 and TRBJ2-2; D uncertain. This CDR3 has 14 amino acids. Germline loops: CDR1 MNHEY, CDR2 SVGEGT. Trimming pared 5 bases from V and 1 base from J, leaving 8 bases between. The CDR3 region has the DNA TGTGCCAGCAGTCTCCGCTTGAACACCGGGGAGCTGTTTTTT. Protein product: CASSLRLNTGELFF.

The CDR3 sequence is CASSIEAVPNEKLFF. For the CDR3, the DNA is TGTGCCAGTAGTATAGAGGCCGTTCCGAATGAAAAACTGTTTTTT. This chain uses TRBV19 with TRBJ1-4; D call uncertain. Germline loops: CDR1 LNHDA, CDR2 SQIVND (reference sequence). V shed 0 bases and J shed 5 bases, with 10 bases lying between them. This CDR3 has 15 residues. Full variable domain (remainder filled in from reference TRBV19 and TRBJ1-4): DGGITQSPKYLFRKEGQNVTLSCEQNLNHDAMYWYRQDPGQGLRLIYYSQIVNDFQKGDIAEGYSVSREKKESFPLTVTSAQKNPTAFYLCASSIEAVPNEKLFFGSGTQLSVL.